What follows describes a single T cell receptor beta chain. Its antigen is not identified. These data are taken from a study of shared clonotypes between healthy human individuals. Background on the study: The people who gave samples were two women and three men aged 18 to 49.

Among the donors, all were Caucasian adults who lived in Nashville, Tennessee. Unsorted samples relied on about 86 million PBMCs, which served as the source of genomic DNA. The table came from immunoSEQ multiplex PCR; TCRdb's copy has only in-frame clones and leaves some out. The data contain around 500,000 clones, about 80% of them singletons. Study-level results: Sequencing depth was expected to influence donor clonotype sharing.

Material for sequencing was PBMCs. The sequence was obtained from a woman aged 40-49 years in good health. Some clones in this sample may be carry-over from other donors' samples.

The CDR3 DNA sequence: TGTGCCAGCAGCCAGCTTTATAGCAATCAGCCCCAGCATTTT. It codes for CASSQLYSNQPQHF. This chain uses TRBV2 with TRBJ1-5; the D is unclear. This CDR3 spans 14 amino acids. The V gene's germline CDR1 is SNHLY and CDR2 FYNNEI. V was shortened by 6 bases and J by 0 bases, with 9 bases between the two germline ends.